These T cell receptor beta chains were read from a single sample in a study of blood T cell repertoires in COVID-19. The table came from immunoSEQ multiplex PCR; TCRdb's copy has only in-frame clones and leaves some out. The profile shows about 380,000 clones, more than 65% of them singletons. Material for sequencing was peripheral blood. The source of these receptors is a human donor with acute or convalescent COVID-19. The donor label of this sample is uncertain. Both conserved end residues are part of each CDR3. A D gene is named only where the DNA matches it firmly. Size values are once, few and many counts, or a class for expanded clones, and some rows have none.

few	TRBV6-6	TRBJ1-2	TRBD1	TGTGCCAGCAGCCCCGGACAGGGAAGAAGCGACTATGGCTACACCTTC	CASSPGQGRSDYGYTF
NA	TRBV28	TRBJ1-1	TRBD1	TGTGCCAGCCTCAAAACGGAGGACAGGACTGACCTGAACACTGAAGCTTTCTTT	CASLKTEDRTDLNTEAFF
NA	TRBV5-5	TRBJ1-4	TRBD1	TGTGCCAGCAGCTTTGGTCGGACAGGAGGAAATGAAAAACTGTTTTTT	CASSFGRTGGNEKLFF
NA	TRBV4-1	TRBJ1-2	NA	TGCGCCAGCAGCCCTACAGGGACGAATGGCTACACCTTC	CASSPTGTNGYTF
few	TRBV7-2	TRBJ1-2	NA	TGTGCCAGCAGCTTATCCCGACAGGCCGGCCTTGGCTACACCTTC	CASSLSRQAGLGYTF
NA	TRBV30	TRBJ1-6	TRBD1	TGTGCCTGGACCCGGGGACAGGAATATTCACCCCTCCACTTT	CAWTRGQEYSPLHF
NA	TRBV3-1/TRBV3-2	TRBJ2-5	TRBD2	TGTGCCAGCAGCCAAAAGACTAGCGGGGGACCCCAAGAGACCCAGTACTTC	CASSQKTSGGPQETQYF
NA	TRBV28	TRBJ2-3	TRBD2	TGTGCCAGCAGCTCCGGGGGGGCTAAGAATACGCAGTATTTT	CASSSGGAKNTQYF
NA	TRBV19	TRBJ2-7	TRBD1	TGTGCCAGTAAAAAGACAGGGCGCGACGAGCAGTACTTC	CASKKTGRDEQYF
NA	TRBV15	TRBJ1-3	NA	TGTGCCACCAGCAGAGGACAGCCGAGCTCTGGAAACACCATATATTTT	CATSRGQPSSGNTIYF
NA	TRBV2	TRBJ2-2	NA	TGTGCCAGCAGTGGCGGGACAGCTCAGAACACCGGGGAGCTGTTTTTT	CASSGGTAQNTGELFF
once	TRBV6-5	TRBJ2-7	TRBD1	TGTGCCAGCAGTCGACAGGGGCTGAACGAGCAGTACTTC	CASSRQGLNEQYF
NA	TRBV29-1	TRBJ2-1	NA	TGCAGCGTGCGCATAAACAATGAGCAGTTCTTC	CSVRINNEQFF
NA	TRBV7-9	TRBJ1-2	TRBD1	TGTGCCAGCAGCTTAGCAGGGGGCGATTTGAATGGCTACACCTTC	CASSLAGGDLNGYTF
NA	TRBV6-1	TRBJ2-1	NA	TGTGCCAGCAGTGAAGTCTACGTTTACAATGAGCAGTTCTTC	CASSEVYVYNEQFF
once	TRBV27	TRBJ1-6	NA	TGTGCCAGCAGTTTGAACCGGGGTTCCTATAATTCACCCCTCCACTTT	CASSLNRGSYNSPLHF